This T cell receptor (beta chain) was sequenced during a study of T-cell memory formation after mild COVID-19. In TCRdb, the 5' RACE reads were re-called with MiXCR into one record per CDR3 protein. The repertoire includes some 200,000 distinct CDR3 sequences, around 8.8% of them detected once, and around 3.3% sits in the top ten. CDR3 size: 16 residues. Germline V gene sequence: CDR1 SGHRS, CDR2 YFSETQ. V lost 4 bases, J lost 1 base, and 6 bases stayed unmatched. On this clonotype: Its antigen is not identified.

Study results and caveats: The study detected some responding clones in pre-infection memory, suggesting cross-reactive memory joined.

This receptor was identified in a young man who had mild COVID-19 (a few samples of this study predate the infection). Cell type and time point are not known. The sequencing input was PBMCs or a T cell subset sorted from them (not recorded which). The rearrangement joins TRBV5-1 to TRBJ2-1, with 9 bases that match TRBD2. CDR3 sequence: CASSRSGGLSYNEQFF. The CDR3 DNA is TGCGCCAGCAGCCGTAGCGGGGGCCTATCCTACAATGAGCAGTTCTTC.